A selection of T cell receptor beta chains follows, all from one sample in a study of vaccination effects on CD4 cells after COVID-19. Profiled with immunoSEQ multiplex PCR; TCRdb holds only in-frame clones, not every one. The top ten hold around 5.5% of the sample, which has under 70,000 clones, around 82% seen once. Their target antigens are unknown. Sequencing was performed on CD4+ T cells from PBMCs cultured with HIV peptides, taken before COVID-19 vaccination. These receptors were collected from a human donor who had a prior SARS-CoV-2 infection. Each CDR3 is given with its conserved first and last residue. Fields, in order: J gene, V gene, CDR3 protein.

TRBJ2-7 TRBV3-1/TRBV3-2 CASSQVQRGVDEQYF
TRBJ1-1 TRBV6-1 CASSEQAGGQGFEAFF
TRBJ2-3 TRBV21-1 CASSREGQGASTDTQYF
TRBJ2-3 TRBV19 CASSGRGADTQYF
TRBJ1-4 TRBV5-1 CASSLDRGDEKLFF
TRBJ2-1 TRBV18 CASTDSLSLDEQFF
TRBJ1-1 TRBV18 CASSPQGNTEAFF
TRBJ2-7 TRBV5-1 CASSPDSGARHEQYF
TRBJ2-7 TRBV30 CAFGRQGYEQYF
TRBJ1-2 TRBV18 CASSPPKARGLRGYGYTF
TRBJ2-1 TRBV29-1 CSVNSGGSYNEQFF
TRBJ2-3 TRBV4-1 CASSTQRTGGRDTQYF
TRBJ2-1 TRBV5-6 CASSFGGGRLEEQFF